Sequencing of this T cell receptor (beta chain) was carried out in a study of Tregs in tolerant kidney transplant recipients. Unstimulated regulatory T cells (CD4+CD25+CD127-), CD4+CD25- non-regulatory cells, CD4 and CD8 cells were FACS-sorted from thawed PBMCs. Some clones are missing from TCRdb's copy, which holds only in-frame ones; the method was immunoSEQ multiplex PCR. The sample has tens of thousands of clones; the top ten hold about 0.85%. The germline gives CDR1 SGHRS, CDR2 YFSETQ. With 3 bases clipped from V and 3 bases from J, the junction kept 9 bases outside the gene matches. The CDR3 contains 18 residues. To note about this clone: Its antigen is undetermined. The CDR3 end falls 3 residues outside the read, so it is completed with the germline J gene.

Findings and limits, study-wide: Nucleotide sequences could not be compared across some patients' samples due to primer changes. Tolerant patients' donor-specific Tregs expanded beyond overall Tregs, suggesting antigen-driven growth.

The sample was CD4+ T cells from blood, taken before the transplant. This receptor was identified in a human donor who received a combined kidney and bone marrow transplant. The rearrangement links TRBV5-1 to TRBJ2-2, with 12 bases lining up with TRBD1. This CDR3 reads CASSSFPGTGGYTGELFF. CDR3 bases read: TGCGCCAGCAGCTCCTTTCCCGGGACAGGGGGCTACACCGGGGAG.